This TCR beta chain was recovered during a study of cytomegalovirus exposure and HLA in healthy donors. Per germline, CDR1 MDHEN and CDR2 SYDVKM. The V end was cut by 6 bases, the J end by 11 bases, with 17 bases between. The CDR3 has 13 residues. Study-level results: Cytomegalovirus status was reportedly diagnosed by the classifier with high specificity and sensitivity. First-cohort TCR clusters tended to co-occur in the 120 or so validation repertoires, a later analysis found.

Points on this clone: The antigen is not known.

The data were produced by immunoSEQ multiplex PCR, yet TCRdb's version contains in-frame clones alone and is incomplete. The data contain roughly 50,000 clones, approximately 90% of them singletons. The chain joins TRBV28 to TRBJ2-1, with D possibly being TRBD1 (6 bases). Sequencing was done on a sample of PBMCs. The sequence derives from a man between 18 and 29 years old in good health and CMV-seronegative. The CDR3 loop reads CASSLNRDKKQFF. The CDR3 nucleotides are TGTGCCAGCAGCCTCAACCGGGACAAGAAGCAGTTCTTC.